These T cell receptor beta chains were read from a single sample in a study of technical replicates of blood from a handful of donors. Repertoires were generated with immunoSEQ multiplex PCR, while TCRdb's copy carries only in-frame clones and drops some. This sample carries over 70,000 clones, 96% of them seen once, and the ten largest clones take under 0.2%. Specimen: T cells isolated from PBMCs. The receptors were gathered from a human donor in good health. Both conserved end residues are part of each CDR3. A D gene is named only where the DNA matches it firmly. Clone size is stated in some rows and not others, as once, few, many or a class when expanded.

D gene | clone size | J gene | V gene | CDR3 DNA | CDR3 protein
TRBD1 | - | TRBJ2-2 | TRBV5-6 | TGTGCCAGCAGCGGGACAGTGAACACCGGGGAGCTGTTTTTT | CASSGTVNTGELFF
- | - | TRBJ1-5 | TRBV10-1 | TGCGCCAGCAGTGAGCCCGCCGGGCCCCAGCATTTT | CASSEPAGPQHF
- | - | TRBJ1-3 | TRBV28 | TGTGCCAGCAGTTTATCTGGACAGAGACCCTCTGGAAACACCATATATTTT | CASSLSGQRPSGNTIYF
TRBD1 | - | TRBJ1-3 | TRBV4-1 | TGCGCCAGCAGCCCTTGGACAGGGAGCTCTGGAAACACCATATATTTT | CASSPWTGSSGNTIYF
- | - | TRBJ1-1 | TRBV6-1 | TGTGCCAGCAGTGAAATTGAGGGAGGCGCTGAAGCTTTCTTT | CASSEIEGGAEAFF
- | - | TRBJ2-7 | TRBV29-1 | TGCAGCGTTGTACGGAGCGGCTCCTACGAGCAGTACTTC | CSVVRSGSYEQYF
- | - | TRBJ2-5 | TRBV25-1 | TGTGCCACCCTCCGGGGGACCCAGTACTTC | CATLRGTQYF
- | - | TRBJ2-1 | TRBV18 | TGTGCCAGCTCACCACCGGCGGTTACAAGCTCCTACAATGAGCAGTTCTTC | CASSPPAVTSSYNEQFF
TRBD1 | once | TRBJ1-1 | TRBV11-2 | TGTGCCAGCAGCGCACAGGGGGCGATGAACACTGAAGCTTTCTTT | CASSAQGAMNTEAFF
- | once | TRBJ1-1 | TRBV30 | TGTGCCTGGAGGAGGTTGGCAGAACTTAACACTGAAGCTTTCTTT | CAWRRLAELNTEAFF
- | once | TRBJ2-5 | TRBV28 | TGTGCCAGCAGACTTCTTTCCACCACGGAGACCCAGTACTTC | CASRLLSTTETQYF
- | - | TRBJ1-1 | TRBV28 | TGTGCCAGCAGTCCACAGGGTGGGGAAGCTTTCTTT | CASSPQGGEAFF
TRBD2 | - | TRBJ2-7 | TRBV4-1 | TGCGCCAGCAGCCAAGGGACTAGCGGGGTCTACGAGCAGTACTTC | CASSQGTSGVYEQYF
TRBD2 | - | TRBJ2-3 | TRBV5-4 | TGTGCCAGCAGCTTGCGCCCTAGCGGGGGGGCCACAGATACGCAGTATTTT | CASSLRPSGGATDTQYF
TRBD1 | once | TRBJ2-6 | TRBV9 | TGTGCCAGCAGCGCCGGACAGGGTTCTGGGGCCAACGTCCTGACTTTC | CASSAGQGSGANVLTF
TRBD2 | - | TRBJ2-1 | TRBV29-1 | TGCAGCGCTATCAGCTGGACTAGCGGGGACAATGAGCAGTTCTTC | CSAISWTSGDNEQFF
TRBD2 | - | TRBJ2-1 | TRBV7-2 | TGTGCCAGCAGCTTGGGACTAGGGGTGGTGAGGAATGAGCAGTTCTTC | CASSLGLGVVRNEQFF
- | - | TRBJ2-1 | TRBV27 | TGTGCCAGCAGTACGGGACTCCCCAATGAGCAGTTCTTC | CASSTGLPNEQFF
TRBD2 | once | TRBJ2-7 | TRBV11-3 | TGTGCCAGCAGCCCTGGGACTAGCGGGTTATACGAGCAGTACTTC | CASSPGTSGLYEQYF
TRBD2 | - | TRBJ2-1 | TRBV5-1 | TGCGCCAGCAGCCTGGGGAATAGCGGGAACAATGAGCAGTTCTTC | CASSLGNSGNNEQFF
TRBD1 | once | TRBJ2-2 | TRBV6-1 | TGTGCCACAGGACTTGACAGGGCGAACACCGGGGAGCTGTTTTTT | CATGLDRANTGELFF
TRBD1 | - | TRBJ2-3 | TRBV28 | TGTGCCAGCAGTTCAGGGGGCGCGGGGGATACGCAGTATTTT | CASSSGGAGDTQYF
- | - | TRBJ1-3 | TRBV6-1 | TGTGCCAGCAGAGCCGGGACTGGAAACACCATATATTTT | CASRAGTGNTIYF
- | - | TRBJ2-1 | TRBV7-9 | TGTGCCAGCAGCCCTCGACTTGGTGAGGTTCGAAATGAGCAGTTCTTC | CASSPRLGEVRNEQFF
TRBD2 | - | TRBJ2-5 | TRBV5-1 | TGCGCCAGCAGCTTGGCTTCTAGCGGGGTCCAAGAGACCCAGTACTTC | CASSLASSGVQETQYF
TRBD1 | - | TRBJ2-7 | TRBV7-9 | TGTGCCAGCAGACAGGGGGGCTACGAGCAGTACTTC | CASRQGGYEQYF
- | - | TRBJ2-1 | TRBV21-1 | TGTGCCAGCAGTTACCCGGGACAGGACACCCACGCCTCCTACAATGAGCAGTTCTTC | CASSYPGQDTHASYNEQFF
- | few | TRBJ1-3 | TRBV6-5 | TGTGCCAGCAGTTACGCGGGAACTGGAAACACCATATATTTT | CASSYAGTGNTIYF
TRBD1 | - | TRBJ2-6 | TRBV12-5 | TGTGCTAGTGGTTTGTTTGGGACAGGGGTCCGAGAGGCCAACGTCCTGACTTTC | CASGLFGTGVREANVLTF
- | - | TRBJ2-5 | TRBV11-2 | TGTGCCAGCAGCTTGGCGGGGGCTGAAGAGACCCAGTACTTC | CASSLAGAEETQYF
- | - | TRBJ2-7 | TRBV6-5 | TGTGCCAGCAGTTATGGTAGGGAGGCCTACTACGAGCAGTACTTC | CASSYGREAYYEQYF
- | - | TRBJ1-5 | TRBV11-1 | TGTGCCAGCAGCTCAAACTGGGACTTACCCCAGCATTTT | CASSSNWDLPQHF
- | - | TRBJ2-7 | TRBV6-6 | TGTGCCAGCAGTTACTCACCAGGCCGCGAGCAGTACTTC | CASSYSPGREQYF
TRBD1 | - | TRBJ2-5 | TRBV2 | TGTGCCAGCAGTGTCAGAACAGGGGCTGCAGAGACCCAGTACTTC | CASSVRTGAAETQYF
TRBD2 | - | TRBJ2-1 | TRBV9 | TGTGCCAGCAGCTATAGCGGGGGGCCAAATGAGCAGTTCTTC | CASSYSGGPNEQFF
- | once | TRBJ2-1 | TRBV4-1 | TGCGCCAGCAGCCAGGAGACTAGCAATGAGCAGTTCTTC | CASSQETSNEQFF
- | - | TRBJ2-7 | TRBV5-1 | TGCGCCAGCACCATTGCCCCCGACAGCACCTCGCTCTACGAGCAGTACTTC | CASTIAPDSTSLYEQYF
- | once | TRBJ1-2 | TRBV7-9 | TGTGCCAGCAGCTTAGGTCTCGGTTATGGCTACACCTTC | CASSLGLGYGYTF
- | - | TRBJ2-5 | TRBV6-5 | TGTGCCAGCAGTTACTTAGGGGTTCAGGAGACCCAGTACTTC | CASSYLGVQETQYF
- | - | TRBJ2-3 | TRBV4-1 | TGCGCCAGCAGCCAAGCTGGCACAGATACGCAGTATTTT | CASSQAGTDTQYF
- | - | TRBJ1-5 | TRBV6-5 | TGTGCCAGCCGACGGACATCTTATAGCAACCAGCCCCAGCATTTT | CASRRTSYSNQPQHF
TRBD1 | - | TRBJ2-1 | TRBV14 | TGTGCCAGCAGCCAGCCGGGACAGGGAACTTACAATGAGCAGTTCTTC | CASSQPGQGTYNEQFF
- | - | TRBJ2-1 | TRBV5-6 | TGTGCCAGCAGCTTTACGGGAGAGCAGTTCTTC | CASSFTGEQFF
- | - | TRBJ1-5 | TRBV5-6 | TGTGCCAGCAGCTTGGAGGGGTATCAGCCCCAGCATTTT | CASSLEGYQPQHF
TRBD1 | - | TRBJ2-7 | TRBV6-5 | TGTGCCAGCAGACGACAGGGGGCTCTCTACGAGCAGTACTTC | CASRRQGALYEQYF
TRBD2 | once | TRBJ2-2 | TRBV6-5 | TGTGCCAGCAGTTCGACTAGCTCCCCCGGGGAGCTGTTTTTT | CASSSTSSPGELFF
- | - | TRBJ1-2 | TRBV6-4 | TGTGCCAGCGGAGAAGGTACCTATGGCTACACCTTC | CASGEGTYGYTF
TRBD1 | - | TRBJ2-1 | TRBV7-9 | TGTGCCAGCAGCTTAGACAGGGGCACCTACAATGAGCAGTTCTTC | CASSLDRGTYNEQFF
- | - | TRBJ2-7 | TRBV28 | TGTGCCAGCAGTGCCAGGGTTTACGAGCAGTACTTC | CASSARVYEQYF
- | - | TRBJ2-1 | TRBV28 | TGTGCCAGCAGTTCCTGGTTAGGGAGCTCCTACAATGAGCAGTTCTTC | CASSSWLGSSYNEQFF
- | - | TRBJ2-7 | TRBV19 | TGTGCCAGTAGTATAGGTTGGTTTCGGGTGAAACTCTACGAGCAGTACTTC | CASSIGWFRVKLYEQYF
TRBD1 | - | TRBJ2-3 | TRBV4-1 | TGCGCCAGCAGCCAGCTCATGGCCGGGACAGGGACCCGAGATACGCAGTATTTT | CASSQLMAGTGTRDTQYF
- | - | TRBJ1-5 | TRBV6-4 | TGTGCCAGCAGTGGCCCGGGTTTCAATCAGCCCCAGCATTTT | CASSGPGFNQPQHF
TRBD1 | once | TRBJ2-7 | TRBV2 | TGTGCCAGTCTACTTCGGACAGGGGGCGACGAGCAGTACTTC | CASLLRTGGDEQYF
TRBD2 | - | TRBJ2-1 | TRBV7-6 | TGTGCCAGCAGCTGGGCCCTAGGCAGCGGGGGGGCGTCAGATGAGCAGTTCTTC | CASSWALGSGGASDEQFF
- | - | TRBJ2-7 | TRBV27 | TGTGCCAGCAGTTTAGCAGGGACCTACGAGCAGTACTTC | CASSLAGTYEQYF
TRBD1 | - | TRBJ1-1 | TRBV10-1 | TGCGCCAGCTCACAGGGGAGTCGGACTGAAGCTTTCTTT | CASSQGSRTEAFF
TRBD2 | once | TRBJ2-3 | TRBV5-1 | TGCGCCAGCAGCCCTGAGGCGGGGGGATACACAGATACGCAGTATTTT | CASSPEAGGYTDTQYF
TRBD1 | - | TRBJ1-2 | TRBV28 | TGTGCCAGAGTTCCGGGACAGGGGGCCGAACAATATGGCTACACCTTC | CARVPGQGAEQYGYTF